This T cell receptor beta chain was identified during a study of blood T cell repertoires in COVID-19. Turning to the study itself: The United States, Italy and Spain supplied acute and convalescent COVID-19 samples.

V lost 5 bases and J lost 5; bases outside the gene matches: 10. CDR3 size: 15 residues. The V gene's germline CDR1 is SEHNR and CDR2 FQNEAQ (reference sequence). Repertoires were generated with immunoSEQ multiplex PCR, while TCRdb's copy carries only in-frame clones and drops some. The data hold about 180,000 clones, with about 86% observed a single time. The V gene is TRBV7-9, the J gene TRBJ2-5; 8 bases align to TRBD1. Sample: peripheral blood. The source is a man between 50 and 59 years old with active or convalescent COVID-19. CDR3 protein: CASSVSAGGSETQYF. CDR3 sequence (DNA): TGTGCCAGCAGCGTCTCAGCAGGGGGCTCGGAGACCCAGTACTTC. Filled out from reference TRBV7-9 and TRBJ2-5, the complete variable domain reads DTGVSQNPRHKITKRGQNVTFRCDPISEHNRLYWYRQTLGQGPEFLTYFQNEAQLEKSRLLSDRFSAERPKGSFSTLEIQRTEQGDSAMYLCASSVSAGGSETQYFGPGTRLLVL.